A single sample gave rise to the 9 T cell receptor beta chains below, sequenced in a study of blood T cell repertoires in COVID-19. Data came from immunoSEQ multiplex PCR; TCRdb stores just in-frame clones and leaves some out. Of 100,000 to 150,000 clones listed, 55% to 75% are singletons. Sequencing was carried out using peripheral blood. These receptors were obtained from a woman between 70 and 85 years old with acute or convalescent COVID-19.

The chain recombines TRBV19 with TRBJ1-4; 9 nucleotides align to TRBD1. Germline CDR1 and CDR2: LNHDA and SQIVND (reference sequence). The V gene end was trimmed by 6 bases and the J gene end by 7 bases; junction bases not matched to a gene: 6. The CDR3 has 14 amino acids. DNA of the CDR3: TGTGCCAGTAGCCCACGGGACAGGGCTGAAAAACTGTTTTTT. As protein: CASSPRDRAEKLFF.

The gene calls are TRBV5-1 and TRBJ1-2; D remains ambiguous. This CDR3 comprises 15 residues. V lost 0 bases and J lost 4, with 13 bases in between. Germline CDR1 SGHRS, CDR2 YFSETQ. The CDR3 nucleotides read TGCGCCAGCAGCTTGGACGGGAGAGGAAGCTATGGCTACACCTTC. As protein: CASSLDGRGSYGYTF.

This clone occurred once. The chain recombines TRBV6-4 with TRBJ1-6; D perhaps matches TRBD1 (5 bases). V was clipped by 2 bases and J by 5 bases, with 31 bases between them. The CDR3 consists of 22 residues. Germline V CDR1 and CDR2: MRHNA, SNTAGT. The CDR3 is CASSDRRGYRPSMLADNSPLHF. In DNA form, the CDR3 reads TGTGCCAGCAGTGACCGAAGGGGCTACAGGCCTTCCATGTTAGCCGATAATTCACCCCTCCACTTT.

The chain employs TRBV19 and TRBJ2-2, with a weak D call TRBD2 (7 bases). CDR3 length: 17 residues. From germline, CDR1 is LNHDA and CDR2 SQIVND (reference sequence). V was cut by 5 bases and J by 3 bases, with 19 bases left in between. DNA for the CDR3: TGTGCCAGTAGTCCATGGGGGGGGCGCGTGGACACCGGGGAGCTGTTTTTT. The encoded protein is CASSPWGGRVDTGELFF.

The chain joins TRBV5-1 to TRBJ2-5, with 11 bases fitting TRBD2. Germline V lookup: CDR1 SGHRS, CDR2 YFSETQ. The CDR3 covers 17 residues. J gave up 5 bases and V 4 bases, and 13 bases lay outside the gene matches. In DNA, the CDR3 is TGCGCCAGCAGCAACGAAGGACTAGCGGGCGGCCGGGAGACCCAGTACTTC. Its translation is CASSNEGLAGGRETQYF. The full variable domain, in which reference TRBV5-1 and TRBJ2-5 provide the parts outside the CDR3, is KAGVTQTPRYLIKTRGQQVTLSCSPISGHRSVSWYQQTPGQGLQFLFEYFSETQRNKGNFPGRFSGRQFSNSRSEMNVSTLELGDSALYLCASSNEGLAGGRETQYFGPGTRLLVL.

The gene calls are TRBV6-5 and TRBJ1-6, with D possibly being TRBD1 (5 bases). Trimming took off 2 bases at V and 5 bases at J, with 10 bases between the two ends. Germline V gene lookup returns CDR1 MNHEY and CDR2 SVGAGI. The CDR3 contains 15 residues. In DNA, the CDR3 is TGTGCCAGCAGTTACATGGGGCCGAATAATTCACCCCTCCACTTT. Translated: CASSYMGPNNSPLHF.

The chain links TRBV19 to TRBJ1-6; TRBD1 matches 9 bases. The CDR3 loop spans 14 amino acids. Unmatched junction bases numbered 5, after V lost 6 bases and J lost 8 bases. The germline V gene encodes CDR1 LNHDA and CDR2 SQIVND (reference sequence). CDR3 coding DNA: TGTGCCAGTAGGCTTGGACAGGGGTATTCACCCCTCCACTTT. Protein sequence: CASRLGQGYSPLHF.

This clone has a single count. The V gene is TRBV7-2, the J gene TRBJ2-1; 9 positions match TRBD2. Germline trimming cut 1 base from V and 4 bases from J; bases unmatched to any gene: 8. The CDR3 is 17 residues long. The V gene's germline CDR1 is SGHTA and CDR2 FQGNSA. The CDR3 here is CASSLVSGTSSYNEQFF. The CDR3 DNA reads as TGTGCCAGCAGCTTAGTGTCCGGGACTAGCTCATACAATGAGCAGTTCTTC. The variable domain in full, completed from reference TRBV7-2 and TRBJ2-1, reads GAGVSQSPSNKVTEKGKDVELRCDPISGHTALYWYRQSLGQGLEFLIYFQGNSAPDKSGLPSDRFSAERTGGSVSTLTIQRTQQEDSAVYLCASSLVSGTSSYNEQFFGPGTRLTVL.

This clone was seen a few times. CDR3 amino acids: CASRGEVNEKLFF. DNA of the CDR3: TGTGCCAGCAGAGGGGAGGTGAATGAAAAACTGTTTTTT. The chain recombines TRBV21-1 with TRBJ1-4. TRBV21-1 is labeled a pseudogene. The CDR3 spans 13 residues.